The next 10 T cell receptor beta chains were all read from a single sample in a study of T-cell reconstitution after alpha-beta-depleted transplantation in children. Construction of the TCRbeta library involved unique molecular identifiers. From the PCR reads, TCRdb called clonotypes with MiXCR, one entry per CDR3 protein. The sample consists of 550,000 to 600,000 distinct CDR3 sequences, under 30% of them appearing once. The sample in question was PBMCs, mostly from graft donor cells, obtained 360 days after TCRalphabeta/CD19-depleted stem cell transplant. The receptors were gathered from a boy less than two years old who had a stem cell transplant for acute myeloid leukemia, so the T cells may come from the graft donor.

This chain connects TRBV28 to TRBJ1-2; D is ambiguous. Germline V gene data show CDR1 as MDHEN and CDR2 as SYDVKM. This CDR3 has 14 amino acids. Trimming cost V 2 bases and J 4 bases, with 11 bases left between them. The CDR3 loop is CASSLNVGSYGYTF. In nucleotides, the CDR3 is TGTGCCAGCAGTTTAAACGTGGGATCCTATGGCTACACCTTC.

This clonotype came up many times. CDR3 in DNA: TGCGCCAGCAGCCAAGGGGCCACAGGCTCCTACGAGCAGTACTTC. Translated, it gives CASSQGATGSYEQYF. The chain employs TRBV4-3 and TRBJ2-7; TRBD1 might be the D (5 bases). The germline gives CDR1 LGHNA, CDR2 YSLEER. Trimming took off 1 base at V and 0 bases at J, with 10 bases between the two ends. The CDR3 consists of 15 residues.

The chain uses TRBV12-3 or TRBV12-4 and TRBJ1-3; D not certain. The CDR3 runs to 14 residues. Deletions cut 3 bases from V and 4 bases from J, with 10 bases between. CDR3 in DNA: TGTGCCAGCAGTTTCGCGCCCGGGGGAAACACCATATATTTT. This sequence encodes CASSFAPGGNTIYF.

In the case of this clonotype: The missing conserved phenylalanine or tryptophan at the end of this CDR3 makes a read error likely. This rearrangement joins TRBV20-1 to TRBJ2-3; no firm D call. The CDR3 totals 11 residues. V was shortened by 1 base and J by 5 bases, with 4 bases between the two germline ends. The germline CDR1 and CDR2 sequences are DFQATT and SNEGSKA (reference sequence). CDR3 sequence reads: CSARVRDTQYL. The CDR3 DNA follows: TGCAGTGCTAGAGTGCGAGATACGCAGTATTTA.

This clonotype has more than one count but fewer than ten. V gene TRBV7-9 combines with J gene TRBJ2-1; D is ambiguous. This CDR3 region has 13 residues. With 2 bases removed from V and 5 bases from J, the gap between germline ends came to 7 bases. Per the germline V gene, CDR1 is SEHNR and CDR2 is FQNEAQ (reference sequence). CDR3: CASSLSTDNEQFF. DNA for the CDR3: TGTGCCAGCAGCTTAAGTACTGACAATGAGCAGTTCTTC.

The chain has TRBV6-1 and TRBJ2-3; TRBD2 matches at 13 bases. Trimming at V came to 6 bases and at J to 6 bases, leaving 6 bases not matched to a gene. From germline, CDR1 is MNHNS and CDR2 SASEGT. This CDR3 has 15 residues. The CDR3 spells CASSGLAGAGDTQYF. The CDR3 DNA sequence: TGTGCCAGCAGCGGACTAGCGGGGGCTGGGGATACGCAGTATTTT.

CDR3 sequence reads: CASSVVGQGQETQYF. In DNA, the CDR3 is TGTGCCAGCAGCGTAGTGGGACAGGGGCAAGAGACCCAGTACTTC. The rearrangement joins TRBV7-9 to TRBJ2-5; 10 positions match TRBD1. V lost 5 bases, J lost 2 bases, and 5 bases stayed unmatched. The CDR3 totals 15 residues. Germline CDR1 reads SEHNR; CDR2 reads FQNEAQ (reference sequence).

This clonotype has a count of ten or more. The V and J genes are TRBV6-5 and TRBJ1-1; no firm D call. The CDR3 loop spans 13 amino acids. Trimming stripped 7 bases from V and 1 base from J, with 10 bases between. CDR1 MNHEY and CDR2 SVGAGI come from the germline V gene. The CDR3 DNA reads TGTGCCAGCAAGGGCTATGGGAACACTGAAGCTTTCTTT. Protein sequence: CASKGYGNTEAFF.

The rearrangement uses TRBV20-1 and TRBJ2-3; TRBD1 matches at 9 bases. V shed 5 bases, J shed 4 bases, and the junction held 4 bases outside the gene matches. The CDR3 consists of 13 residues. The germline CDR1 and CDR2 sequences are DFQATT and SNEGSKA (reference sequence). DNA of the CDR3: TGCAGTGCTCACAGGGGGCGGCCAGATACGCAGTATTTT. Its protein product is CSAHRGRPDTQYF.

This clonotype was counted a few times. J is TRBJ2-5 and V is TRBV5-1; D is unclear. Germline CDR1 SGHRS, CDR2 YFSETQ. The CDR3 extends over 14 amino acids. With 4 bases removed from V and 0 bases from J, the gap between germline ends came to 10 bases. CDR3 nucleotide sequence: TGCGCCAGCAGCGACGGGTCGTACCAAGAGACCCAGTACTTC. This encodes CASSDGSYQETQYF. Full variable domain (remainder filled in from reference TRBV5-1 and TRBJ2-5): KAGVTQTPRYLIKTRGQQVTLSCSPISGHRSVSWYQQTPGQGLQFLFEYFSETQRNKGNFPGRFSGRQFSNSRSEMNVSTLELGDSALYLCASSDGSYQETQYFGPGTRLLVL.